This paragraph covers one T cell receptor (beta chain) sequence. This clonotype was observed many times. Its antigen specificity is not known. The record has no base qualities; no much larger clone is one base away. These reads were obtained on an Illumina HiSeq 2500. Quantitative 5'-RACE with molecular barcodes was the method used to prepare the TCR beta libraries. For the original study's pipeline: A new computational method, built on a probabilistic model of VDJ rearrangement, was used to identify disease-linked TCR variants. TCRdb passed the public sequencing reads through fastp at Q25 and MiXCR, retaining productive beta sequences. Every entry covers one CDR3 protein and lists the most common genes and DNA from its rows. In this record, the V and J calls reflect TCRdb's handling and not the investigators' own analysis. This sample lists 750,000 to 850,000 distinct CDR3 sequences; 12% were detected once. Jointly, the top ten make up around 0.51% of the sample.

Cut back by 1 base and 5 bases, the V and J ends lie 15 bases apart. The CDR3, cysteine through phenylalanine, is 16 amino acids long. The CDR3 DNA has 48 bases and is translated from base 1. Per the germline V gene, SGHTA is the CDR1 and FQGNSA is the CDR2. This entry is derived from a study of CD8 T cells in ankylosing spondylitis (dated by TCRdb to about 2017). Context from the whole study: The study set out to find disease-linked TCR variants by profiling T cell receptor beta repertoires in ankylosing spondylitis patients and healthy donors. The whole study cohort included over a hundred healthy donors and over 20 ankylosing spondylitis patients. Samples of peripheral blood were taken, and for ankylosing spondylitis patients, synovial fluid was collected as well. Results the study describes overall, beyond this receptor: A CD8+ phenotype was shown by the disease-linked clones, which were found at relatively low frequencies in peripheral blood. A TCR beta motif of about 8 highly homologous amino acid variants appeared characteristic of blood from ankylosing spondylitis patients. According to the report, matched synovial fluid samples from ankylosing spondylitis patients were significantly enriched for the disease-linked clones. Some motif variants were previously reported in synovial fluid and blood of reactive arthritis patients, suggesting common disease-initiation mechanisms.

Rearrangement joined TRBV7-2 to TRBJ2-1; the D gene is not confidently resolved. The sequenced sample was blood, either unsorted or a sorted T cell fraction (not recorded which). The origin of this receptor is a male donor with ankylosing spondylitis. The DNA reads TGTGCCAGCAGCTTAGGAATCCGAAGGATAGACAATGAGCAGTTCTTC. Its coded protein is CASSLGIRRIDNEQFF.